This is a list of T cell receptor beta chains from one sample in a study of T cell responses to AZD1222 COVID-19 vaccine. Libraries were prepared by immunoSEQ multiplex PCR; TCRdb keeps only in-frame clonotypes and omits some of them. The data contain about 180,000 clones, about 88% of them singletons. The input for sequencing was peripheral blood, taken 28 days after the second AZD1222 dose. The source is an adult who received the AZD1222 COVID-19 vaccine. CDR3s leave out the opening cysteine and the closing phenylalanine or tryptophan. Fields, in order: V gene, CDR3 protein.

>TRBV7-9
ASSRTSGSGSQETQY
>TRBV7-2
ASSPSGASGRGEQF
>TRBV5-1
ASSPGTSGADTQY
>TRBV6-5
ASSPGPMGQY
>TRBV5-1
ASSRGTSGRAIEQY
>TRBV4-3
ASSQGRSASGRYQETQY
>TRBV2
ASSLKGQVLNEQY
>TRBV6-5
ASSSGQGGTDTQY
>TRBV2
ASSSRQGSREKLF
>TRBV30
AWPKELAGVQLYEQY
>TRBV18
ASSPTGGGNQPQH
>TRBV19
ASIEDVLGTQY
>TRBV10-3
APPRGQF
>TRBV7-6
ASSLEAPVQETQY
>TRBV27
ASSSFRSSYEQY
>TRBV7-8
ASSRGQRAVGTAYEQY
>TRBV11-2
ASSLDPFPEKLF
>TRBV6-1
ASSDVQGRMGLETQY
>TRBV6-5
AAPSPRTDTQY
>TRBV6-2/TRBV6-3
ASSSTAEGGGYT
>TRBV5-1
ASSSSGTGREQY
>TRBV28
ASRLAGGNSYEQY
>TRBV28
ATIRDRSYYEQY
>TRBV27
ASSLLSEPLRPDTQY
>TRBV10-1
ASSESGQFYEQY
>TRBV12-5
ASGTYNEQF
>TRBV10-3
AISVSGSLNEQF
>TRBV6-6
ASSNKRGNTEAF
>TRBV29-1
SVEDLRIANTGELF
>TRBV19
ASSIGATNNEQF